This T cell receptor beta chain came from a study of blood T cell repertoires in COVID-19. The overall study: Material from acute and convalescent COVID-19 was sourced from the United States, Italy and Spain. PBMCs, B-cell-depleted T cells, or T cells provided the cDNA or gDNA that made up the material.

Per the authors' pipeline: Nucleated cell counts were estimated from reference gene primer amplification. TCRdb's copy holds only in-frame clones and misses some; the assay was immunoSEQ multiplex PCR. V and J calls and clone size are given by that table; D and trimming were obtained from the DNA. There are about 200,000 clones in the sample; around 81% occur only once, and around 6% lies in the top ten. Germline CDR1 and CDR2: MDHEN and SYDVKM. This CDR3 region has 15 residues. V lost 8 bases and J lost 2, with 16 bases in between. The clonotype was recovered from a woman in her sixties or seventies with acute or convalescent COVID-19. Sequencing was carried out using peripheral blood. V usage is TRBV28 and J usage is TRBJ1-3, with D possibly being TRBD1 (5 bases). The chain's CDR3 is CASSLVQGAGNTIYF. CDR3 coding DNA: TGTGCCAGCTCCCTGGTGCAGGGCGCTGGAAACACCATATATTTT.